This is a list of T cell receptor beta chains from one sample in a study of T cell responses to AZD1222 COVID-19 vaccine. Profiling relied on immunoSEQ multiplex PCR, and the TCRdb table lists in-frame clones only, not all of them. The table shows roughly 35,000 clones, with about 84% occurring only once. Sequencing was performed on peripheral blood, taken 28 days after the second AZD1222 dose. These receptors were taken from an adult who received the AZD1222 COVID-19 vaccine. Both conserved end residues are part of each CDR3. Fields, in order: CDR3 DNA, CDR3 protein, V gene, CDR3 length, J gene, D gene, clone size. The D gene is left open where the match is weak. Clone size, where shown, is once, few, many, or a class for clones that have expanded.

CDR3 DNA: TGTGCCAGCAGTCCGTGGTTGACAGATACGCAGTATTTT
CDR3 protein: CASSPWLTDTQYF
V gene: TRBV4-2
CDR3 length: 13
J gene: TRBJ2-3
D gene: NA
clone size: few

CDR3 DNA: TGTGCCACCAGTGGAGCTGGAGGCTACACCTTC
CDR3 protein: CATSGAGGYTF
V gene: TRBV24-1
CDR3 length: 11
J gene: TRBJ1-2
D gene: NA
clone size: NA

CDR3 DNA: TGTGCCAGTAGTATAGCGGGGGGCAATCAGCCCCAGCATTTT
CDR3 protein: CASSIAGGNQPQHF
V gene: TRBV19
CDR3 length: 14
J gene: TRBJ1-5
D gene: NA
clone size: once

CDR3 DNA: TGCAGCGTTGATTGGGACCCTTGGGGTGCTGAAGCTTTCTTT
CDR3 protein: CSVDWDPWGAEAFF
V gene: TRBV29-1
CDR3 length: 14
J gene: TRBJ1-1
D gene: NA
clone size: NA

CDR3 DNA: TGTGCCAGCAGTTCCCCCCCGGTCGGGGGGTCGGCAGATACGCAGTATTTT
CDR3 protein: CASSSPPVGGSADTQYF
V gene: TRBV27
CDR3 length: 17
J gene: TRBJ2-3
D gene: TRBD2
clone size: NA

CDR3 DNA: TGTGCCAGCAGCTCTAGCGGAGGGGGTACAGATACGCAGTATTTT
CDR3 protein: CASSSSGGGTDTQYF
V gene: TRBV11-3
CDR3 length: 15
J gene: TRBJ2-3
D gene: NA
clone size: NA

CDR3 DNA: TGTGCCAGCTCACTATCCTCTAGTCTAGCGAGGACTGCTAGTGAGCAGTTCTTC
CDR3 protein: CASSLSSSLARTASEQFF
V gene: TRBV18
CDR3 length: 18
J gene: TRBJ2-1
D gene: NA
clone size: NA

CDR3 DNA: TGTGCCAGCAGCCCGCACAGGGTGGGTAATGAAAAACTGTTTTTT
CDR3 protein: CASSPHRVGNEKLFF
V gene: TRBV7-2
CDR3 length: 15
J gene: TRBJ1-4
D gene: NA
clone size: NA

CDR3 DNA: TGTGCCAGCAGGGAAACGAACAGGGTCCGCTCTGGAAACACCATATATTTT
CDR3 protein: CASRETNRVRSGNTIYF
V gene: TRBV28
CDR3 length: 17
J gene: TRBJ1-3
D gene: NA
clone size: NA

CDR3 DNA: TGTGCCACCAGTGATTACTGGGCAGGAGGCACAGATACGCAGTATTTT
CDR3 protein: CATSDYWAGGTDTQYF
V gene: TRBV24-1
CDR3 length: 16
J gene: TRBJ2-3
D gene: NA
clone size: NA

CDR3 DNA: TGTGCCAGCGATCATAAGAGGAGGGCCACCTACGAGCAGTACTTC
CDR3 protein: CASDHKRRATYEQYF
V gene: TRBV6-5
CDR3 length: 15
J gene: TRBJ2-7
D gene: NA
clone size: NA

CDR3 DNA: TGCAGCGTACTGGACAGGGAAGGCTCACCCCTCCACTTT
CDR3 protein: CSVLDREGSPLHF
V gene: TRBV29-1
CDR3 length: 13
J gene: TRBJ1-6
D gene: TRBD1
clone size: NA

CDR3 DNA: TGTGCCAGCAGCGTAGGACAGGGGGGAAACACCATATATTTT
CDR3 protein: CASSVGQGGNTIYF
V gene: TRBV9
CDR3 length: 14
J gene: TRBJ1-3
D gene: TRBD1
clone size: once

CDR3 DNA: TGTGCCAGCAGCTTAAGGGGGCTCAGAGAAAAACTGTTTTTT
CDR3 protein: CASSLRGLREKLFF
V gene: TRBV5-5
CDR3 length: 14
J gene: TRBJ1-4
D gene: TRBD1
clone size: NA

CDR3 DNA: TGCGCCAGCAGCAAGACAGGTGTACCTCAAAAACTGTTTTTT
CDR3 protein: CASSKTGVPQKLFF
V gene: TRBV4-1
CDR3 length: 14
J gene: TRBJ1-4
D gene: NA
clone size: NA

CDR3 DNA: TGCGCCAGCAGCTCACGGGAGGGCCCTATCGGCTACACCTTC
CDR3 protein: CASSSREGPIGYTF
V gene: TRBV5-1
CDR3 length: 14
J gene: TRBJ1-2
D gene: NA
clone size: NA

CDR3 DNA: TGTGCCATCAGTGAGTCAACAGGGGGAACGTCCAATGAGCAGTTCTTC
CDR3 protein: CAISESTGGTSNEQFF
V gene: TRBV10-3
CDR3 length: 16
J gene: TRBJ2-1
D gene: TRBD1
clone size: few

CDR3 DNA: TGTGCCAGCAGTGAATTGCTGGGGGTGGGCACTGAAGCTTTCTTT
CDR3 protein: CASSELLGVGTEAFF
V gene: TRBV25-1
CDR3 length: 15
J gene: TRBJ1-1
D gene: NA
clone size: NA

CDR3 DNA: TGTGCCAGCAGCGTGACAGGGTCAGGACAGCCCCAGCATTTT
CDR3 protein: CASSVTGSGQPQHF
V gene: TRBV5-4
CDR3 length: 14
J gene: TRBJ1-5
D gene: TRBD1
clone size: few

CDR3 DNA: TGTGCCAGCAGCTTAGCTGGCAGGGATTCACCCCTCCACTTT
CDR3 protein: CASSLAGRDSPLHF
V gene: TRBV7-9
CDR3 length: 14
J gene: TRBJ1-6
D gene: NA
clone size: NA

CDR3 DNA: TGTGCCAGCAGCCACAGGACTAGCGGGGGGCAAGAGACCCAGTACTTC
CDR3 protein: CASSHRTSGGQETQYF
V gene: TRBV5-8
CDR3 length: 16
J gene: TRBJ2-5
D gene: TRBD2
clone size: NA

CDR3 DNA: TGTGCCAGCAGCTTAAGGGGACGGGGGATCGGGGCCAACGTCCTGACTTTC
CDR3 protein: CASSLRGRGIGANVLTF
V gene: TRBV11-2
CDR3 length: 17
J gene: TRBJ2-6
D gene: NA
clone size: once

CDR3 DNA: TGTGCCAGCAGTGGGAACAGGGACGGTGAAGCTTTCTTT
CDR3 protein: CASSGNRDGEAFF
V gene: TRBV2
CDR3 length: 13
J gene: TRBJ1-1
D gene: NA
clone size: NA

CDR3 DNA: TGTGCCAGCACCCCGGCCCAGGGGGCGCTTGGTGGCTACACCTTC
CDR3 protein: CASTPAQGALGGYTF
V gene: TRBV2
CDR3 length: 15
J gene: TRBJ1-2
D gene: TRBD1
clone size: NA

CDR3 DNA: TGTGCCAGCAGGTGGACAGGGAGTAATGAAAAACTGTTTTTT
CDR3 protein: CASRWTGSNEKLFF
V gene: TRBV2
CDR3 length: 14
J gene: TRBJ1-4
D gene: TRBD1
clone size: NA

CDR3 DNA: TGCGCCAGCAGCCACCCACTTGGATTCATGGATGAAAAACTGTTTTTT
CDR3 protein: CASSHPLGFMDEKLFF
V gene: TRBV4-1
CDR3 length: 16
J gene: TRBJ1-4
D gene: NA
clone size: few

CDR3 DNA: TGTGCCAGCAGTCTCCGGGACAGACATGGCTACACCTTC
CDR3 protein: CASSLRDRHGYTF
V gene: TRBV12-3/TRBV12-4
CDR3 length: 13
J gene: TRBJ1-2
D gene: TRBD1
clone size: NA

CDR3 DNA: TGTGCCAGCAGCCACACCTACGGACAGGCAACTGAAGCTTTCTTT
CDR3 protein: CASSHTYGQATEAFF
V gene: TRBV14
CDR3 length: 15
J gene: TRBJ1-1
D gene: TRBD1
clone size: NA

CDR3 DNA: TGTGCCAGTAGTATCCAGGGGACAGATACGCAGTATTTT
CDR3 protein: CASSIQGTDTQYF
V gene: TRBV19
CDR3 length: 13
J gene: TRBJ2-3
D gene: NA
clone size: few